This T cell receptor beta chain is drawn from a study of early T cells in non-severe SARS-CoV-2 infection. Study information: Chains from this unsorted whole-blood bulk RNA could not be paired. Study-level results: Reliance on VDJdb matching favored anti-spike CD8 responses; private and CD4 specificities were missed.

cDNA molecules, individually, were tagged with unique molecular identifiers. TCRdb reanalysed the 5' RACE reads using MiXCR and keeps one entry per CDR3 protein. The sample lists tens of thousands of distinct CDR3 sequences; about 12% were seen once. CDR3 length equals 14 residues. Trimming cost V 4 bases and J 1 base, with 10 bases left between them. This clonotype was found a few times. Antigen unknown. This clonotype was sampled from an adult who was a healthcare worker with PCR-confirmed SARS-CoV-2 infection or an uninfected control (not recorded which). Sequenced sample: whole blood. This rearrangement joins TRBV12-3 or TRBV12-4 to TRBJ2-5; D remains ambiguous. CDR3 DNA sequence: TGTGCCAGCAGTTCCGGTGGATCCCAAGAGACCCAGTACTTC. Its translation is CASSSGGSQETQYF.